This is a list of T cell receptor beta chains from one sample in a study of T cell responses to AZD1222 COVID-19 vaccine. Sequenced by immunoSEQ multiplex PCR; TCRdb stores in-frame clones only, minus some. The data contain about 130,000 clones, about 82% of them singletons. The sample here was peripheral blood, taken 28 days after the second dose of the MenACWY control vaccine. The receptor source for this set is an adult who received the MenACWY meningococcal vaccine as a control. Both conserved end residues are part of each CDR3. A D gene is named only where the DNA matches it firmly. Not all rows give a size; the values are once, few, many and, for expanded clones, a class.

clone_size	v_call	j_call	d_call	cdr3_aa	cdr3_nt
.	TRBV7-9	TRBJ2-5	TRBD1	CASSYYLGQGNEETQYF	TGTGCCAGCAGTTATTATCTCGGACAGGGGAACGAGGAGACCCAGTACTTC
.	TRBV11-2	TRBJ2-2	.	CASSPSPGPYSGELFF	TGTGCCAGCAGCCCAAGTCCGGGCCCCTATTCCGGGGAGCTGTTTTTT
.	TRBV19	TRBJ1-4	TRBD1	CASSRQGAYEKLFF	TGTGCCAGTAGTAGACAGGGGGCTTATGAAAAACTGTTTTTT
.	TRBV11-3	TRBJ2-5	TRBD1	CASSGGQERETQYF	TGTGCCAGCAGCGGGGGACAGGAGCGAGAGACCCAGTACTTC
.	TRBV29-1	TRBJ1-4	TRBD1	CSVYSGGTNEKLFF	TGCAGCGTTTACTCAGGGGGCACTAATGAAAAACTGTTTTTT
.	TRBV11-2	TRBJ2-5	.	CASSFRAGQETQYF	TGTGCCAGCAGCTTCCGAGCGGGTCAAGAGACCCAGTACTTC
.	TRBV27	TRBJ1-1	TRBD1	CASRTGLTEAFF	TGTGCCAGCCGGACAGGTCTTACTGAAGCTTTCTTT
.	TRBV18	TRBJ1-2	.	CASSPVAGDYGYTF	TGTGCCAGCTCACCCGTTGCGGGTGACTATGGCTACACCTTC
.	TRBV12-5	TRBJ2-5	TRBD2	CASGPGLAEQETQYF	TGTGCTAGTGGTCCGGGACTAGCGGAACAAGAGACCCAGTACTTC
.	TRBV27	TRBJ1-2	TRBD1	CASSMGQGWIYGYTF	TGTGCCAGCAGCATGGGACAGGGTTGGATCTATGGCTACACCTTC
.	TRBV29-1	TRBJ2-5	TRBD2	CSVETGREISQETQYF	TGCAGCGTTGAAACGGGGCGGGAGATAAGCCAAGAGACCCAGTACTTC
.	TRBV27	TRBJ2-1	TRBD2	CASSSQAGGWNEQFF	TGTGCCAGCAGTTCCCAAGCGGGAGGGTGGAATGAGCAGTTCTTC
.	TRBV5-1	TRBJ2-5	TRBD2	CASASSGVEETQYF	TGCGCCAGCGCTTCGAGCGGGGTGGAAGAGACCCAGTACTTC
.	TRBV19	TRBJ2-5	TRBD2	CASSLVGGDGETQYF	TGTGCCAGTAGCCTGGTCGGGGGGGATGGAGAGACCCAGTACTTC
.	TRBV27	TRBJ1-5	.	CASSLKPGISGQPQHF	TGTGCCAGCAGTTTAAAACCCGGTATATCGGGTCAGCCCCAGCATTTT
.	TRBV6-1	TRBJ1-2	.	CASSESQTSAYGYTF	TGTGCCAGCAGTGAATCGCAGACTTCGGCCTATGGCTACACCTTC
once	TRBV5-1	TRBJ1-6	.	CASSLLHSPLHF	TGCGCCAGCAGCTTACTACATTCACCCCTCCACTTT
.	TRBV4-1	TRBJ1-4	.	CASSQEGWPNEKLFF	TGCGCCAGCAGCCAAGAGGGTTGGCCTAATGAAAAACTGTTTTTT
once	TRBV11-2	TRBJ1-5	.	CASSQNPGDWPQHF	TGTGCCAGCAGCCAAAATCCAGGGGACTGGCCCCAGCATTTT
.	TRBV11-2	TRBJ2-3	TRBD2	CASSLGGRAGDTQYF	TGTGCCAGCAGCTTAGGCGGGAGGGCCGGGGATACGCAGTATTTT
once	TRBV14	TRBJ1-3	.	CASSQVPGSGNTIYF	TGTGCCAGCAGCCAGGTGCCTGGCTCTGGAAACACCATATATTTT
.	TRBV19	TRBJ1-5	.	CASSIGRRLHQPQHF	TGTGCCAGTAGTATAGGACGGAGGCTTCATCAGCCCCAGCATTTT
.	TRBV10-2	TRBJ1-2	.	CASSETAEAHGYTF	TGCGCCAGCAGTGAGACGGCAGAAGCCCATGGCTACACCTTC
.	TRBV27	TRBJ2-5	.	CASSLNDQTGEYF	TGTGCCAGCAGTTTAAATGATCAGACGGGAGAATACTTC
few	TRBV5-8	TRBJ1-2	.	CASSPGAQVYGYTF	TGTGCCAGCAGCCCAGGGGCGCAAGTCTATGGCTACACCTTC
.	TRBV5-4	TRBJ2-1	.	CASSLEREQFF	TGTGCCAGCAGCTTAGAGAGGGAGCAGTTCTTC
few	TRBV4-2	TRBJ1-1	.	CASSQDSWNTEAFF	TGTGCCAGCAGCCAAGATTCCTGGAACACTGAAGCTTTCTTT
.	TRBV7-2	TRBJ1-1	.	CASSYRGRSTTEAFF	TGTGCCAGCAGCTACCGGGGCCGGAGTACCACTGAAGCTTTCTTT
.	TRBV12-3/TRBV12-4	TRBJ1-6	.	CASTLRNPLPLHF	TGTGCCAGCACCCTTAGGAATCCTCTGCCCCTCCACTTT
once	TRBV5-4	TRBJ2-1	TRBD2	CASSLGGGVGNEQFF	TGTGCCAGCAGCTTGGGGGGAGGGGTTGGGAATGAGCAGTTCTTC
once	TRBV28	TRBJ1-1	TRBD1	CASSSRTGEAFF	TGTGCCAGCAGTTCGAGGACAGGTGAAGCTTTCTTT
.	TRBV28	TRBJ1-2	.	CASSLPGVGGYTF	TGTGCCAGCAGTTTACCCGGCGTCGGAGGCTACACCTTC
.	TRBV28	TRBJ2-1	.	CASSLLGQGSWNEQFF	TGTGCCAGCAGTTTATTAGGTCAGGGGTCTTGGAATGAGCAGTTCTTC
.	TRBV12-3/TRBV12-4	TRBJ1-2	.	CASSLGDGYGYTF	TGTGCCAGCAGTTTGGGGGATGGCTATGGCTACACCTTC
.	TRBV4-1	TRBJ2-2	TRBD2	CASSPAGGSRAGELFF	TGCGCCAGCAGTCCCGCGGGGGGAAGTCGGGCCGGGGAGCTGTTTTTT
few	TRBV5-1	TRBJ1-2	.	CASSHPLGRNWGDYGYTF	TGCGCCAGCAGCCATCCGCTTGGACGGAACTGGGGGGACTATGGCTACACCTTC
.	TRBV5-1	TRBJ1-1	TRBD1	CASSLTGGESTEAFF	TGCGCCAGCAGCTTGACAGGGGGAGAAAGCACTGAAGCTTTCTTT
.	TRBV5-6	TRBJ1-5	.	CASSETGDNQPQHF	TGTGCCAGCAGCGAGACAGGAGATAATCAGCCCCAGCATTTT
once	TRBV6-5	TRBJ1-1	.	CASSYFPISMNTEAFF	TGTGCCAGCAGTTATTTCCCGATTAGCATGAACACTGAAGCTTTCTTT
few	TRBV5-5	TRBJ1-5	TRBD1	CASSLEVGGTGNNQPQHF	TGTGCCAGCAGCTTGGAAGTGGGAGGGACAGGGAACAATCAGCCCCAGCATTTT
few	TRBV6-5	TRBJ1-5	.	CASSYSSPRANQPQHF	TGTGCCAGCAGTTACTCCTCCCCCCGCGCCAATCAGCCCCAGCATTTT
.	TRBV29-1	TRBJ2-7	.	CSATGLVLGYEQYF	TGCAGCGCAACTGGGCTGGTCTTAGGCTACGAGCAGTACTTC
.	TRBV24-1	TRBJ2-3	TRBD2	CATSDPLGGDTDTQYF	TGTGCCACCAGTGATCCCCTGGGGGGGGACACAGATACGCAGTATTTT
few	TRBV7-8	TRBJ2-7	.	CASSSDFLGQQYF	TGTGCCAGCAGCTCGGACTTCTTGGGGCAGCAGTACTTC
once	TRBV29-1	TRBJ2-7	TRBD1	CSVGFGRGLGTALADEQYF	TGCAGCGTTGGTTTTGGTAGGGGCCTGGGGACAGCTTTAGCTGACGAGCAGTACTTC
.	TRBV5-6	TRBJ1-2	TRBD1	CASATGTGVVYGYTF	TGTGCCAGCGCCACCGGGACAGGGGTTGTCTATGGCTACACCTTC
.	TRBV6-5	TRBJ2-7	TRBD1	CASLGYGTGLTEQYF	TGTGCCAGCTTAGGATATGGGACAGGGTTGACCGAGCAGTACTTC
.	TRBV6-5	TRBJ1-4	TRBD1	CASSYSGQNEKLFF	TGTGCCAGCAGTTACTCGGGACAGAATGAAAAACTGTTTTTT
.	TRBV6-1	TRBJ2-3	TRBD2	CASSEQTSRADTQYF	TGTGCCAGCAGTGAGCAGACTAGCAGGGCAGATACGCAGTATTTT
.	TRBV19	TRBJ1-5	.	CASIPSSGVLGPQHF	TGTGCCAGTATCCCCTCAAGTGGGGTCCTAGGGCCCCAGCATTTT
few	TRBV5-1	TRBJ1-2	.	CASSLAWGPPYGYTF	TGCGCCAGCAGCTTGGCTTGGGGACCCCCCTATGGCTACACCTTC
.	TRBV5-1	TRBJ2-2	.	CASSSSQGNTGELFF	TGCGCCAGCAGCTCTTCACAGGGGAACACCGGGGAGCTGTTTTTT
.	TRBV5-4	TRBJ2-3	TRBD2	CASSFGGAGTDTQYF	TGTGCCAGCAGCTTCGGGGGGGCAGGCACAGATACGCAGTATTTT